The 21 T cell receptor beta chains in this list originate from one sample, sequenced in a study of T cell changes during pregnancy in multiple sclerosis. The method was immunoSEQ multiplex PCR; TCRdb's version includes in-frame clones alone and lacks a portion of them. In the table there are tens of thousands of clones, roughly 91% of which are singletons. Source: peripheral blood, taken in the third trimester of pregnancy. These receptors all come from a female donor in good health, enrolled as a control in a pregnancy study.

The CDR3 region is CASQAGGASNNEQFF. CDR3 sequence (DNA): TGTGCCAGTCAAGCGGGCGGGGCGTCCAACAATGAGCAGTTCTTC. The rearrangement links TRBV19 to TRBJ2-1; TRBD2 is a possible D gene (6 bases). Trimming cost V 8 bases and J 5 bases, with 19 bases left between them. The germline CDR1 and CDR2 sequences are LNHDA and SQIVND (reference sequence). CDR3 length equals 15 residues.

This clone is medium-sized (0.01 to 0.1%) by share. This sequence joins TRBV6-1 and TRBJ1-2; 9 bases fit TRBD1. The CDR3 sequence is 15 residues long. J was trimmed by 2 bases and V by 1 base; bases with no gene match: 2. The germline CDR1 and CDR2 sequences are MNHNS and SASEGT. The CDR3: CASSEVTGGNYGYTF. DNA of the CDR3: TGTGCCAGCAGTGAAGTAACAGGGGGCAACTATGGCTACACCTTC.

This chain uses TRBV18 with TRBJ2-7; 9 positions agree with TRBD2. Trimming took 0 bases from V and 3 from J; bases not matched to a gene: 6. There are 16 residues in the CDR3. Germline values: CDR1 KGHSH, CDR2 LQKENI. Here the CDR3 reads CASSPPLAGVLYEQYF. The CDR3 region has the DNA TGTGCCAGCTCACCACCGTTAGCGGGGGTTCTCTACGAGCAGTACTTC.

This rearrangement joins TRBV15 to TRBJ1-2; TRBD1 matches at 9 bases. Trimming removed 4 bases from V and 7 bases from J; junction bases left unmatched: 10. Germline values: CDR1 LNHNV, CDR2 YYDKDF (reference sequence). The CDR3 runs 15 residues. CDR3 bases: TGTGCCACCAGCACCATGGGACAGGGATTTGGTGGCTACACCTTC. Translation gives CATSTMGQGFGGYTF.

The chain joins TRBV6-5 to TRBJ1-1; weak D call: TRBD1 (5 bases). CDR3 size: 11 residues. Germline loops: CDR1 MNHEY, CDR2 SVGAGI. Written as DNA, the CDR3 is TGTACCGCTCTAAGGGGCACTGAAGCTTTCTTT. Its protein is CTALRGTEAFF.

The chain recombines TRBV19 with TRBJ2-2; 13 bases match TRBD2. The CDR3 has 19 amino acids. Germline V gene data show CDR1 as LNHDA and CDR2 as SQIVND (reference sequence). J gave up 0 bases and V 5 bases, and 9 bases lay outside the gene matches. For the CDR3, the DNA is TGTGCCAGTAGTTTCCCGACTAGCGGGAGGATCTCGAACACCGGGGAGCTGTTTTTT. It specifies CASSFPTSGRISNTGELFF.

This clone was seen repeatedly, ten times or more. The rearrangement uses TRBV7-5 and TRBJ2-1; TRBD1 reflects the table's D call only, with no check against the DNA. TRBV7-5 has pseudogene status. The CDR3 length is 11 residues. The CDR3 DNA follows: TGTGCCAGAAGCTTCCCCAGTGAGCAGTTCTTC. It encodes CARSFPSEQFF.

The chain has TRBV7-9 and TRBJ2-7, with D perhaps TRBD2 (7 bases). Trimming removed 3 bases from V and 0 bases from J, with 15 bases in between. The CDR3 consists of 16 residues. Germline V lookup: CDR1 SEHNR, CDR2 FQNEAQ (reference sequence). This CDR3 reads CASSLSRGGGSYEQYF. The CDR3 DNA reads TGTGCCAGCAGCTTGTCCCGGGGAGGGGGCTCCTACGAGCAGTACTTC.

This chain uses TRBV18 with TRBJ1-2; possibly TRBD1 for D (6 bases). The CDR3 covers 13 residues. Germline CDR1 and CDR2: KGHSH and LQKENI. Deletions cut 2 bases from V and 8 bases from J, with 12 bases between. CDR3 sequence reads: CASSPGEQGGYTF. CDR3 DNA sequence: TGTGCCAGCTCACCAGGCGAACAGGGCGGCTACACCTTC.

The chain combines TRBV5-4 with TRBJ1-2; 8 bases align to TRBD1. The CDR3 is 14 residues long. J was trimmed by 8 bases and V by 4 bases; bases with no gene match: 10. In germline, CDR1 is SGHNT, CDR2 YYREEE (reference sequence). The CDR3: CASSRTGTGEGYTF. In nucleotides, the CDR3 is TGTGCCAGCAGCCGGACAGGGACGGGCGAAGGCTACACCTTC.

The J gene is TRBJ2-7, the V gene TRBV7-9; D gene unclear. Germline values: CDR1 SEHNR, CDR2 FQNEAQ (reference sequence). V was clipped by 5 bases and J by 5 bases, with 10 bases between them. This CDR3 is 12 amino acids long. CDR3 nucleotides: TGTGCCAGCAGCCCGGGTCGCAACGAGCAGTACTTC. Residues: CASSPGRNEQYF.

The rearrangement uses TRBV4-1 and TRBJ2-3; TRBD2 matches at 7 bases. Per the germline V gene, CDR1 is MGHRA and CDR2 is YSYEKL. V lost 10 bases and J lost 2; bases outside the gene matches: 12. The CDR3 length is 15 residues. The CDR3 DNA follows: TGCGCCACCCAGGGAGGGAGGTCGGACACAGATACGCAGTATTTT. The encoded protein is CATQGGRSDTDTQYF.

The rearrangement joins TRBV7-7 to TRBJ2-5; TRBD2 matches at 13 bases. CDR3 length: 13 amino acids. Germline V CDR1 and CDR2: SSHAT, FNYEAQ (reference sequence). Here the CDR3 DNA reads TGTGCTAGCGGACTAGCGGGGGAAGAGACCCAGTACTTC. Its translation is CASGLAGEETQYF.

CDR3 DNA: TGTGCCAGTGGTCCGCGGCGGCCCACAGATACGCAGTATTTT. This encodes CASGPRRPTDTQYF. The chain couples TRBV19 to TRBJ2-3; no clear D gene. Germline V CDR1 and CDR2: LNHDA, SQIVND (reference sequence). Trimming took 8 bases from V and 2 from J, leaving 14 bases between them. CDR3 length equals 14 residues.

The chain joins TRBV4-1 to TRBJ2-3; 7 positions match TRBD1. CDR3 size: 16 residues. The J segment lost 2 bases and the V segment lost 4 bases, leaving 9 bases of the junction unmatched. Germline V gives CDR1 MGHRA, CDR2 YSYEKL. The chain's CDR3 is CASSLAPGTDTDTQYF. Here the CDR3 DNA reads TGCGCCAGCAGCCTAGCCCCCGGGACAGACACAGATACGCAGTATTTT.

The rearrangement links TRBV7-9 to TRBJ2-5; a weak D match, TRBD1 (6 bases). V was pared by 6 bases and J by 5 bases, with 10 bases between. CDR3 length: 12 amino acids. Germline V gives CDR1 SEHNR, CDR2 FQNEAQ (reference sequence). This chain's CDR3 is CASSVQGETQYF. The CDR3 DNA follows: TGTGCCAGCAGTGTGCAGGGGGAGACCCAGTACTTC.

This chain joins TRBV9 and TRBJ1-3, with 8 nucleotides matching TRBD1. This CDR3 comprises 15 residues. Per the germline V gene, CDR1 is SGDLS and CDR2 is YYNGEE. J gave up 0 bases and V 3 bases, and 2 bases lay outside the gene matches. Here the CDR3 reads CASSAGGTSGNTIYF. The CDR3 coding sequence is TGTGCCAGCAGCGCAGGGGGCACCTCTGGAAACACCATATATTTT.

The genes are TRBV4-1 and TRBJ2-7, with D perhaps TRBD2 (5 bases). The germline V and J ends were trimmed by 3 bases and 6 bases, with 27 bases remaining between them. Germline V gene data show CDR1 as MGHRA and CDR2 as YSYEKL. CDR3 size: 18 residues. Here the CDR3 reads CASSQPDSVPTVGGEQYF. The CDR3 DNA reads as TGCGCCAGCAGCCAGCCTGATAGCGTACCCACCGTGGGCGGCGAGCAGTACTTC.

The chain joins TRBV6-4 to TRBJ2-3; the match to TRBD1 covers 7 bases. CDR3 length equals 15 residues. V shed 2 bases, J shed 6 bases, and the junction held 8 bases outside the gene matches. Germline CDR1 is MRHNA and CDR2 is SNTAGT. Here the CDR3 reads CASSDQAGGADTQYF. In DNA, the CDR3 is TGTGCCAGCAGTGACCAGGCAGGGGGTGCCGATACGCAGTATTTT.

The chain employs TRBV6-1 and TRBJ2-7; the match to TRBD1 covers 9 bases. The CDR3 sequence is 16 residues long. Germline lookup yields CDR1 MNHNS and CDR2 SASEGT. Losses at the gene ends were 0 bases for V and 2 bases for J; bases not matched to a gene: 5. The CDR3 DNA reads as TGTGCCAGCAGTGAAGCTTGGCGGACAGGGGCCTACGAGCAGTACTTC. Translated, it gives CASSEAWRTGAYEQYF.

This chain joins TRBV5-1 and TRBJ2-5; 7 bases line up with TRBD1. The CDR3 spans 13 residues. Germline V gene lookup returns CDR1 SGHRS and CDR2 YFSETQ. Unmatched junction bases numbered 6, after V lost 6 bases and J lost 4 bases. CDR3 DNA: TGCGCCAGCACACAGGGGTTAGGAGAGACCCAGTACTTC. Protein sequence: CASTQGLGETQYF.